This TCR beta chain was identified during a study of blood T cell repertoires in COVID-19. Study in general: Some COVID-19 samples were acute and others convalescent; all came from the United States, Italy and Spain.

Patients of the Seattle cohort, enrolled during active infection, were followed longitudinally. The assay was immunoSEQ multiplex PCR, and TCRdb's table has in-frame clones only and misses some. The repertoire holds some 99,000 clones, around 90% seen once, with roughly 4.2% in the top ten. This CDR3 spans 13 amino acids. In germline, CDR1 is LGHNT, CDR2 FRNRAP. Trimming took 0 bases from V and 5 from J, leaving 7 bases between them. The table lists this clone with a few counts. The TCR comes from a human donor with COVID-19, enrolled during active disease. The donor label of this sample is uncertain. The V and J genes are TRBV12-5 and TRBJ1-1; weak D call: TRBD1 (5 bases). The material sequenced was peripheral blood. The CDR3, as DNA: TGTGCTAGTGGTTTGGTAGGGGTAACTGAAGCTTTCTTT. This sequence encodes CASGLVGVTEAFF.